The 29 T cell receptor beta chains reported below all come from one sample, sequenced in a study of T-cell reconstitution after alpha-beta-depleted transplantation in children. For TCRbeta, the library was prepared with unique molecular identifiers. Via MiXCR, TCRdb re-called the PCR reads, giving one row per CDR3 protein. The table records around 87,000 distinct CDR3 sequences, roughly 8.3% of them present only once. The material was PBMCs from the stem cell graft donor, obtained from the stem cell graft. The receptors originated from a human donor who donated a stem cell graft to a child with congenital amegakaryocytic thrombocytopenia.

The table lists this clonotype with many counts. The genes are TRBV5-1 and TRBJ2-2; 7 positions agree with TRBD2. Germline V gives CDR1 SGHRS, CDR2 YFSETQ. This CDR3 has 17 residues. V lost 1 base and J lost 5; bases outside the gene matches: 11. CDR3 loop: CASSLYSSGDPTGELFF. CDR3 bases: TGCGCCAGCAGCTTGTATTCCAGCGGGGATCCTACCGGGGAGCTGTTTTTT.

This clonotype has a count of ten or more. The chain recombines TRBV6-1 with TRBJ2-7, with D possibly called TRBD1 or TRBD2 (5 bases each). Germline-derived CDR1 and CDR2 are MNHNS and SASEGT. The CDR3 runs 14 residues. Trimming took off 6 bases at V and 4 bases at J, with 16 bases between the two ends. The CDR3 is CASRKGTPSYEQYF. DNA of the CDR3: TGTGCCAGCAGGAAAGGGACCCCCTCTTACGAGCAGTACTTC.

This clonotype showed up many times. The chain has TRBV7-8 and TRBJ2-1; D possibly corresponds to TRBD1 (5 bases). The CDR3 is 13 residues long. The germline gives CDR1 SGHVS, CDR2 FQNEAQ. Deletions cut 6 bases from V and 5 bases from J, with 11 bases between. CDR3 in DNA: TGTGCCAGCAGACAGGTTTCCCACAATGAGCAGTTCTTC. Protein: CASRQVSHNEQFF.

As regards this clonotype: A much more abundant neighbour one base away suggests this may be a read error. The genes are TRBV12-3 or TRBV12-4 and TRBJ2-3; D is unclear. This CDR3 region has 15 residues. CDR3 nucleotides: TGTGCCAGCAGTTTCCCCTCGGACGGCACAGATACGCAGAATTTT. Its translation: CASSFPSDGTDTQNF.

The table lists this clonotype with many counts. The chain joins TRBV7-2 to TRBJ2-4, with D uncertain. Per the germline V gene, CDR1 is SGHTA and CDR2 is FQGNSA. V lost 8 bases and J lost 0, with 8 bases in between. CDR3 length: 13 residues. CDR3 protein: CASQPVAKNIQYF. The CDR3 DNA is TGTGCCAGCCAACCTGTAGCCAAAAACATTCAGTACTTC.

The sample holds many counts of this clonotype. The V and J genes are TRBV5-1 and TRBJ1-4; a weak D match, TRBD1 (5 bases). The ends were cut back, 0 bases at V and 8 bases at J, with 17 bases in the middle. This CDR3 has 16 amino acids. Germline V lookup: CDR1 SGHRS, CDR2 YFSETQ. CDR3 in DNA: TGCGCCAGCAGCTTGGCCGGGGGGGGACGGAACGAAAAACTGTTTTTT. Protein sequence: CASSLAGGGRNEKLFF.

In its sample, this clonotype was seen many times. The CDR3 protein is CASSQGRQNSYNEQFF. In DNA, the CDR3 is TGCGCCAGCAGCCAAGGACGGCAGAACTCCTACAATGAGCAGTTCTTC. The chain is built from TRBV4-1 and TRBJ2-1; the D is unclear. Per the germline V gene, CDR1 is MGHRA and CDR2 is YSYEKL. The CDR3 sequence is 16 residues long. The V and J ends lost 1 base and 0 bases respectively, with 10 bases between them.

The sample holds many counts of this clonotype. The chain uses TRBV9 and TRBJ1-1, with D tentatively TRBD1 (5 bases). The CDR3 contains 12 residues. The V gene's germline CDR1 is SGDLS and CDR2 YYNGEE. Deletions cut 3 bases from V and 5 bases from J, with 8 bases between. CDR3: CASSGSGTEAFF. CDR3 sequence (DNA): TGTGCCAGCAGCGGTTCAGGGACTGAAGCTTTCTTT.

The table lists this clonotype with many counts. This sequence joins TRBV7-9 and TRBJ2-3; perhaps D is TRBD1 or TRBD2 (5 bases each). The V gene's germline CDR1 is SEHNR and CDR2 FQNEAQ (reference sequence). The length of the CDR3 is 13 residues. Between the trimmed V and J ends, which lost 11 bases and 2 bases, there was a span of 14 bases. The DNA of the CDR3 is TGTGCCGGGACGACAGCCGACACAGATACGCAGTATTTT. Protein product: CAGTTADTDTQYF.

This clonotype was observed many times. The chain links TRBV29-1 to TRBJ1-1; 7 bases map to TRBD1. Germline lookup yields CDR1 SQVTM and CDR2 ANQGSEA. The CDR3 loop spans 13 amino acids. The trim removed 5 bases at V and 7 bases at J, leaving 10 bases unmatched. The chain's CDR3 is CSVSGGAGGEAFF. The CDR3 DNA is TGCAGCGTTAGCGGGGGGGCAGGGGGTGAAGCTTTCTTT.

This clonotype was observed a few times. The chain recombines TRBV7-2 with TRBJ2-1; 7 bases agree with TRBD2. The CDR3 is 15 amino acids. Trimming at V came to 5 bases and at J to 6 bases, leaving 10 bases not matched to a gene. Germline CDR1 SGHTA, CDR2 FQGNSA. This CDR3 is CASSPLAGVSNEQFF. DNA of the CDR3: TGTGCCAGCAGCCCCCTGGCGGGAGTCAGCAATGAGCAGTTCTTC.

This clonotype was seen many times. The chain combines TRBV5-1 with TRBJ2-5, with no clear D. The CDR3 length is 12 residues. Germline V gives CDR1 SGHRS, CDR2 YFSETQ. The ends were cut back, 1 base at V and 5 bases at J, with 6 bases in the middle. Written as DNA, the CDR3 is TGCGCCAGCAGCTTGTCGCAGGAGACCCAGTACTTC. Translating it yields CASSLSQETQYF.

This clonotype was found many times. The rearrangement links TRBV29-1 to TRBJ2-7; 8 bases agree with TRBD1. Losses at the gene ends were 3 bases for V and 0 bases for J; bases not matched to a gene: 1. CDR1 and CDR2 (germline): SQVTM, ANQGSEA. The CDR3 contains 13 residues. CDR3 sequence: CSVDGTGSYEQYF. CDR3 DNA sequence: TGCAGCGTTGATGGGACAGGCTCCTACGAGCAGTACTTC.

This clonotype appeared many times. V and J are TRBV18 and TRBJ1-1; 7 nucleotides align to TRBD1. The CDR3 totals 14 residues. The trim removed 5 bases at V and 3 bases at J, leaving 6 bases unmatched. Germline V CDR1 and CDR2: KGHSH, LQKENI. The CDR3 loop reads CASSMTGLYTEAFF. CDR3 bases: TGTGCCAGCTCAATGACAGGGCTTTACACTGAAGCTTTCTTT.

This clonotype was seen ten or more times. The chain combines TRBV28 with TRBJ2-7, with TRBD2 identical over 7 bases. Trimming took 6 bases from V and 0 from J; bases not matched to a gene: 8. Germline assignment: CDR1 MDHEN and CDR2 SYDVKM. The CDR3 loop spans 15 amino acids. The CDR3: CASSPGEGVSYEQYF. CDR3 in DNA: TGTGCCAGCAGCCCTGGGGAGGGCGTCTCCTACGAGCAGTACTTC.

The CDR3 loop reads CATSRGPRRGRNTEAFF. The CDR3 region has the DNA TGTGCCACCAGCAGAGGCCCCCGACGTGGGAGGAACACTGAAGCTTTCTTT. The genes are TRBV15 and TRBJ1-1; D ambiguous. Trimming took 1 base from V and 1 from J, leaving 16 bases between them. Germline V lookup: CDR1 LNHNV, CDR2 YYDKDF (reference sequence). CDR3 length: 17 residues.

The V gene is TRBV5-1, the J gene TRBJ2-1, with 9 bases identical to TRBD2. The V and J ends lost 0 bases and 9 bases, in that order; junction bases with no gene match: 10. Germline CDR1 and CDR2: SGHRS and YFSETQ. The CDR3 length is 16 residues. The CDR3 region has the DNA TGCGCCAGCAGCTTGGACGGGACTAGCTCTACATCTGAGCAGTTCTTC. Translation: CASSLDGTSSTSEQFF.

This clonotype was recorded many times. The rearrangement uses TRBV12-3 or TRBV12-4 and TRBJ2-3; weak D call: TRBD2 (6 bases). CDR3 length equals 13 residues. V shed 5 bases and J shed 5 bases, with 11 bases lying between them. The CDR3 reads CASSLWEEDTQYF. CDR3 DNA sequence: TGTGCCAGCAGTCTCTGGGAGGAAGATACGCAGTATTTT.

This clonotype was recorded many times. The chain couples TRBV15 to TRBJ2-7; D might be TRBD1 (6 bases). This CDR3 is 13 amino acids long. CDR1 is LNHNV and CDR2 is YYDKDF in the germline V gene (reference sequence). The V end was cut by 3 bases, the J end by 2 bases, with 8 bases between. The chain's CDR3 is CATSSDRTYEQYF. CDR3 nucleotides: TGTGCCACCAGCAGTGACAGGACCTACGAGCAGTACTTC.

The CDR3 loop reads CASSRNRGINQPQHF. Written as DNA, the CDR3 is TGTGCCAGCTCGAGAAACAGGGGGATCAATCAGCCCCAGCATTTT. This chain uses TRBV4-2 with TRBJ1-5; 8 bases agree with TRBD1. Germline CDR1 is LGHNA and CDR2 is YNFKEQ. The CDR3 totals 15 residues. V was pared by 8 bases and J by 3 bases, with 9 bases of the junction left unmatched.

This clonotype was counted only a few times. The chain employs TRBV19 and TRBJ2-3; weak D call: TRBD1 (6 bases). Trimming took off 5 bases at V and 6 bases at J, with 15 bases between the two ends. Germline V gene sequence: CDR1 LNHDA, CDR2 SQIVND (reference sequence). This CDR3 spans 14 amino acids. CDR3 residues: CASSEQGRPDTQYF. CDR3 DNA: TGTGCCAGTAGTGAACAGGGCCGACCCGATACGCAGTATTTT.

This clonotype was counted ten times or more. The rearrangement uses TRBV20-1 and TRBJ2-7; D might be TRBD2 (6 bases). Looked up from germline, CDR1 is DFQATT and CDR2 is SNEGSKA (reference sequence). Trimming removed 1 base at V and 4 bases at J, with 8 bases between. This CDR3 has 12 residues. Here the CDR3 reads CSARAGAYEQYF. The CDR3 region has the DNA TGCAGTGCTAGAGCGGGAGCTTACGAGCAGTACTTC.

This clonotype came up many times. The V and J genes are TRBV12-3 or TRBV12-4 and TRBJ2-3; D is ambiguous. The CDR3 has 16 amino acids. V was trimmed by 2 bases and J by 3 bases, leaving 15 bases between them. CDR3 amino acids: CASSLRTSPRTDTQYF. The CDR3, as DNA: TGTGCCAGCAGTTTAAGGACCTCACCCCGAACAGATACGCAGTATTTT.

As concerns this clonotype: One junction end disagrees with the germline gene, perhaps due to a read error. This chain joins TRBV7-2 and TRBJ2-4, with D possibly TRBD1 on 7 matching bases. The germline gives CDR1 SGHTA, CDR2 FQGNSA. The CDR3 is 15 amino acids. This chain's CDR3 is CASRRTGQAGNSQYF. The CDR3 DNA is TGTGCCAGCAGACGGACCGGACAGGCGGGAAACAGTCAGTACTTC.

This clonotype was found many times. The chain combines TRBV7-9 with TRBJ1-1; D is unresolved. Between the trimmed V and J ends, which lost 6 bases and 3 bases, there was a span of 8 bases. The CDR3 has 12 residues. Looked up from germline, CDR1 is SEHNR and CDR2 is FQNEAQ (reference sequence). The DNA of the CDR3 is TGTGCCAGCAGGGGTGATTACACTGAAGCTTTCTTT. It translates to CASRGDYTEAFF.

The CDR3 coding sequence is TGCAGCGTCGAATACAGGGGGACGAACACCGGGGAGCTGTTTTTT. Residues: CSVEYRGTNTGELFF. The chain is built from TRBV29-1 and TRBJ2-2; 8 nucleotides agree with TRBD1. The V gene end was trimmed by 6 bases and the J gene end by 0 bases; junction bases not matched to a gene: 6. The CDR3 consists of 15 residues. Germline V gives CDR1 SQVTM, CDR2 ANQGSEA.

This clonotype was seen ten or more times. The chain joins TRBV20-1 to TRBJ2-5; 10 bases match TRBD2. The CDR3 extends over 14 amino acids. Germline V gene data show CDR1 as DFQATT and CDR2 as SNEGSKA (reference sequence). V gave up 2 bases and J gave up 5 bases; unmatched junction bases: 5. CDR3 amino acids: CSARPVAGGETQYF. The CDR3, as DNA: TGCAGTGCTAGACCAGTAGCGGGAGGCGAGACCCAGTACTTC.

In its sample, this clonotype was seen many times. The rearrangement joins TRBV7-9 to TRBJ2-7; no clear D. The CDR3 consists of 12 residues. Germline lookup yields CDR1 SEHNR and CDR2 FQNEAQ (reference sequence). V lost 1 base and J 6 bases, leaving 7 bases between the germline ends. CDR3 residues: CASSLGPGEQYF. DNA for the CDR3: TGTGCCAGCAGCTTAGGACCGGGCGAGCAGTACTTC.

This clonotype appeared many times. This chain uses TRBV20-1 with TRBJ2-3; 9 positions match TRBD2. Per the germline V gene, CDR1 is DFQATT and CDR2 is SNEGSKA (reference sequence). This CDR3 is 13 amino acids long. The V segment lost 7 bases and the J segment 6 bases; nucleotides outside the gene matches: 8. CDR3 loop: CSGVAGAVDTQYF. In nucleotides, the CDR3 is TGCAGTGGAGTAGCGGGAGCGGTGGATACGCAGTATTTT.